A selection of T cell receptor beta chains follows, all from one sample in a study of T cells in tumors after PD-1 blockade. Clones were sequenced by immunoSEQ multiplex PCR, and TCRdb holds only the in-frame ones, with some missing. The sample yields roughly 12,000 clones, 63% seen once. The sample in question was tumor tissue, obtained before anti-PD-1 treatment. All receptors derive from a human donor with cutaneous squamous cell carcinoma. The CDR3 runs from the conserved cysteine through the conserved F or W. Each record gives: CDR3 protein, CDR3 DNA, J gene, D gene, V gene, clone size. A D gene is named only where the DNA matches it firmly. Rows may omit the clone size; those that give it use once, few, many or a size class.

CASSLQGGGYGYTF,TGTGCCAGCAGTCTCCAGGGGGGTGGCTATGGCTACACCTTC,TRBJ1-2,TRBD1,TRBV27,once
CSAGNSPLHF,TGCAGTGCGGGCAACTCACCCCTCCACTTT,TRBJ1-6,NA,TRBV20-1,few
CSASWSENSPLHF,TGCAGTGCTAGTTGGTCAGAGAATTCACCCCTCCACTTT,TRBJ1-6,NA,TRBV20-1,few
CASTDGDYEQFF,TGTGCCAGCACTGATGGGGATTATGAGCAGTTCTTC,TRBJ2-1,NA,TRBV4-2,NA
CASSLTSGPYNEQFF,TGTGCCAGCAGTCTCACCAGCGGCCCCTACAATGAGCAGTTCTTC,TRBJ2-1,NA,TRBV7-2,NA
CASSKQGANEKLFF,TGTGCCAGCAGCAAACAGGGGGCTAATGAAAAACTGTTTTTT,TRBJ1-4,TRBD1,TRBV7-2,NA
CASSQDIPGQGTDTQYF,TGTGCCAGCAGCCAAGATATTCCGGGACAGGGCACAGATACGCAGTATTTT,TRBJ2-3,TRBD1,TRBV4-2,NA
CASSGDRAYEQYF,TGTGCCAGCAGTGGGGACAGGGCCTACGAGCAGTACTTC,TRBJ2-7,TRBD1,TRBV12-3/TRBV12-4,few
CASSRQGDSPLHF,TGTGCCAGCAGCCGACAGGGAGATTCACCCCTCCACTTT,TRBJ1-6,TRBD1,TRBV14,NA
CASSLAGGNQPQHF,TGTGCCAGCAGCTTAGCCGGGGGCAATCAGCCCCAGCATTTT,TRBJ1-5,NA,TRBV7-9,NA
CASSRRGRSGETQYF,TGCGCCAGCAGCCGAAGGGGAAGGAGTGGGGAGACCCAGTACTTC,TRBJ2-5,NA,TRBV4-3,NA
CASSSEGGSGNTIYF,TGTGCCAGCAGCTCAGAGGGGGGATCCGGAAACACCATATATTTT,TRBJ1-3,NA,TRBV5-4,NA
CASSFKGADTQYF,TGTGCCAGCAGTTTTAAGGGGGCAGATACGCAGTATTTT,TRBJ2-3,NA,TRBV12-3/TRBV12-4,few